These 23 T cell receptor beta chains share one sample of origin, sequenced in a study of cytomegalovirus exposure and HLA in healthy donors. The PCR employed 60 Vbeta primers together with 13 Jbeta primers. Generated by immunoSEQ multiplex PCR, the TCRdb table keeps only in-frame clones and is missing some. This table has approximately 160,000 clones, roughly four fifths appearing once. Sequencing was performed on PBMCs. These receptors came from a young man in good health and CMV-seronegative.

This chain uses TRBV4-3 with TRBJ2-2; 9 bases line up with TRBD1. With 2 bases clipped from V and 8 bases from J, the junction kept 6 bases outside the gene matches. Germline assignment: CDR1 LGHNA and CDR2 YSLEER. The CDR3 contains 15 residues. DNA of the CDR3: TGCGCCAGCAGCCAATTGACAGGGGGAATTGGGGAGCTGTTTTTT. Amino acids: CASSQLTGGIGELFF.

This clone was observed once. This rearrangement joins TRBV19 to TRBJ2-3; 7 bases match TRBD2. Losses at the gene ends were 5 bases for V and 8 bases for J; bases not matched to a gene: 13. This CDR3 region has 15 residues. Germline loops: CDR1 LNHDA, CDR2 SQIVND (reference sequence). This CDR3 is CASSGLGVAGSTQYF. The CDR3 region has the DNA TGTGCCAGTAGTGGGTTGGGGGTAGCGGGCTCTACGCAGTATTTT.

This sequence joins TRBV19 and TRBJ2-1; 7 bases map to TRBD2. Germline CDR1 is LNHDA and CDR2 is SQIVND (reference sequence). V lost 1 base and J lost 6; bases outside the gene matches: 3. The CDR3 length is 14 residues. CDR3 protein: CASSIGLAGNEQFF. The CDR3 DNA reads TGTGCCAGTAGTATAGGACTAGCTGGCAATGAGCAGTTCTTC.

V gene TRBV5-1 combines with J gene TRBJ2-1; 12 nucleotides agree with TRBD2. J lost 8 bases, V lost 4 bases, and 4 bases had no gene match. The CDR3 length is 14 residues. From germline, CDR1 is SGHRS and CDR2 YFSETQ. The CDR3 sequence: CASSRTSGNDEQFF. The CDR3 nucleotides are TGCGCCAGCAGCCGGACTAGCGGGAACGATGAGCAGTTCTTC. Variable domain in full (rest from reference TRBV5-1 and TRBJ2-1): KAGVTQTPRYLIKTRGQQVTLSCSPISGHRSVSWYQQTPGQGLQFLFEYFSETQRNKGNFPGRFSGRQFSNSRSEMNVSTLELGDSALYLCASSRTSGNDEQFFGPGTRLTVL.

The chain carries TRBV27 and TRBJ2-1; 10 positions agree with TRBD2. Germline lookup yields CDR1 MNHEY and CDR2 SMNVEV (reference sequence). CDR3 length equals 17 residues. Germline trimming cut 5 bases from V and 4 bases from J; bases unmatched to any gene: 11. The CDR3 region is CASSPLGSGRAYNEQFF. For the CDR3, the DNA is TGTGCCAGCAGTCCCCTGGGGAGCGGGAGGGCTTACAATGAGCAGTTCTTC.

The chain links TRBV18 to TRBJ1-1; a possible D gene is TRBD1 (6 bases). The CDR3 has 16 residues. Germline values: CDR1 KGHSH, CDR2 LQKENI. The V end lost 0 bases, the J end lost 0 bases, and 11 bases lay between the germline ends. The CDR3 sequence is CASSPPTGLMNTEAFF. The CDR3 coding sequence is TGTGCCAGCTCACCACCAACAGGGTTAATGAACACTGAAGCTTTCTTT.

The chain is built from TRBV11-2 and TRBJ2-7, with D maybe TRBD1 (5 bases). CDR1 and CDR2 from the germline V gene are SGHAT and FQNNGV. The V and J ends lost 6 bases and 6 bases respectively, with 12 bases between them. CDR3 length equals 12 residues. In DNA, the CDR3 is TGTGCCAGCAGTGGAAGGACATTCGAGCAGTACTTC. Translating it yields CASSGRTFEQYF.

The genes are TRBV10-2 and TRBJ2-1, with 10 bases lining up with TRBD2. Germline loops: CDR1 WSHSY, CDR2 SAAADI. V was pared by 4 bases and J by 8 bases, with 5 bases of the junction left unmatched. The CDR3 is 14 amino acids. The CDR3 DNA follows: TGCGCCAGCAGTGTCCTAGCGGGAGAGTATGAGCAGTTCTTC. Translation: CASSVLAGEYEQFF.

This clone appeared once. Other DNA sequences in the sample encode the same CDR3. V and J are TRBV19 and TRBJ1-5, with no clear D. This CDR3 has 14 residues. The germline CDR1 and CDR2 sequences are LNHDA and SQIVND (reference sequence). V was pared by 3 bases and J by 8 bases, with 14 bases between. For the CDR3, the DNA is TGTGCCAGTAGTATTGTAGGAGGTCTGGAGCCCCAGCATTTT. Translation: CASSIVGGLEPQHF.

V gene TRBV18 combines with J gene TRBJ2-7, with 12 bases identical to TRBD1. Germline CDR1 KGHSH, CDR2 LQKENI. Trimming removed 1 base from V and 2 bases from J; junction bases left unmatched: 9. CDR3 size: 18 residues. This chain's CDR3 is CASSPQGQGAGIPYEQYF. CDR3 DNA sequence: TGTGCCAGCTCACCACAGGGACAGGGGGCTGGGATTCCCTACGAGCAGTACTTC.

This clone was observed once. The J gene is TRBJ2-7, the V gene TRBV6-5, with a possible D match to TRBD2 (5 bases). The CDR3 is 15 residues long. V was trimmed by 7 bases and J by 3 bases, leaving 19 bases between them. Looked up from germline, CDR1 is MNHEY and CDR2 is SVGAGI. CDR3 in DNA: TGTGCCAGCACGTTTACTCGGGGAACTGGCTACGAGCAGTACTTC. Translated, it gives CASTFTRGTGYEQYF.

The J gene is TRBJ2-2, the V gene TRBV4-3; D gene ambiguous. V was shortened by 4 bases and J by 6 bases, with 12 bases between the two germline ends. Germline V gene data show CDR1 as LGHNA and CDR2 as YSLEER. CDR3 length: 14 amino acids. The CDR3 is CASSPRMEPGELFF. For the CDR3, the DNA is TGCGCCAGCAGCCCAAGAATGGAGCCCGGGGAGCTGTTTTTT.

This clone was seen a handful of times. The rearrangement links TRBV6-5 to TRBJ2-1; no firm D call. The CDR3 contains 11 residues. Looked up from germline, CDR1 is MNHEY and CDR2 is SVGAGI. Trimming took 4 bases from V and 9 from J, leaving 7 bases between them. In DNA, the CDR3 is TGTGCCAGCAGTTTCAGTGGTGAGCAGTTCTTC. Amino acid sequence: CASSFSGEQFF.

This chain joins TRBV7-2 and TRBJ2-7, with a tentative D call TRBD2 (6 bases). Germline CDR1 SGHTA, CDR2 FQGNSA. The length of the CDR3 is 14 residues. Between the trimmed V and J ends, which lost 0 bases and 4 bases, there was a span of 10 bases. CDR3 amino acids: CASSLAGGGYEQYF. DNA of the CDR3: TGTGCCAGCAGCTTAGCGGGAGGAGGTTACGAGCAGTACTTC. The full variable domain, rest sourced from reference TRBV7-2 and TRBJ2-7, is GAGVSQSPSNKVTEKGKDVELRCDPISGHTALYWYRQSLGQGLEFLIYFQGNSAPDKSGLPSDRFSAERTGGSVSTLTIQRTQQEDSAVYLCASSLAGGGYEQYFGPGTRLTVT.

The V gene is TRBV30, the J gene TRBJ2-3; 9 bases are shared with TRBD2. The V gene's germline CDR1 is GTSNPN and CDR2 SVGIG (reference sequence). This CDR3 is 16 amino acids long. The V segment lost 0 bases and the J segment 2 bases; nucleotides outside the gene matches: 6. CDR3 sequence reads: CAWSVGAGGHTDTQYF. The CDR3 bases are TGTGCCTGGAGTGTCGGGGCGGGAGGGCACACAGATACGCAGTATTTT.

V and J are TRBV9 and TRBJ2-1, with 14 positions matching TRBD2. Germline values: CDR1 SGDLS, CDR2 YYNGEE. Trimming cost V 4 bases and J 2 bases; bases outside gene matches: 8. The CDR3 totals 18 residues. The CDR3 DNA reads TGTGCCAGCAGCACTCGGACTAGCGGGAGGTGGGCCTACAATGAGCAGTTCTTC. Protein: CASSTRTSGRWAYNEQFF.

The V call is TRBV6-5, the J call TRBJ2-7, with 10 bases identical to TRBD1. The CDR3 extends over 14 amino acids. From germline, CDR1 is MNHEY and CDR2 SVGAGI. The ends lost 7 bases at V and 3 bases at J; junction bases unmatched: 6. Here the CDR3 DNA reads TGTGCCAGCAAATACGGGACAGGGGACTACGAGCAGTACTTC. It translates to CASKYGTGDYEQYF.

V is TRBV4-3 and J is TRBJ2-7; 12 bases match TRBD1. The V gene's germline CDR1 is LGHNA and CDR2 YSLEER. The V segment lost 4 bases and the J segment 5 bases; nucleotides outside the gene matches: 12. The CDR3 sequence is 17 residues long. The chain's CDR3 is CASSLKLRGQGANEQYF. The CDR3 DNA is TGCGCCAGCAGCCTTAAACTCCGGGGACAGGGGGCGAACGAGCAGTACTTC.

For the CDR3, the DNA is TGTGCCAGTAGTCATACCGGGTCTCGATGGGCTGAAGCTTTCTTT. Amino acids: CASSHTGSRWAEAFF. This sequence joins TRBV19 and TRBJ1-1; D gene unclear. V lost 5 bases and J lost 6, with 19 bases in between. The CDR3 has 15 amino acids. Germline V gives CDR1 LNHDA, CDR2 SQIVND (reference sequence).

The rearrangement links TRBV5-4 to TRBJ2-4, with D perhaps matching TRBD2 (5 bases). The germline V gene encodes CDR1 SGHNT and CDR2 YYREEE (reference sequence). There are 16 residues in the CDR3. Trimming took off 4 bases at V and 0 bases at J, with 14 bases between the two ends. In DNA, the CDR3 is TGTGCCAGCAGCCCTCGGGCCGGGATAGCCAAAAACATTCAGTACTTC. Protein: CASSPRAGIAKNIQYF.

A single count supports this clone. The J gene is TRBJ2-7, the V gene TRBV7-9, with a weak D call TRBD1 (5 bases). V dropped 3 bases and J dropped 5 bases, with 14 bases sitting between them. CDR3 length: 14 residues. Germline lookup yields CDR1 SEHNR and CDR2 FQNEAQ (reference sequence). The DNA of the CDR3 is TGTGCCAGCAGCTTCGACAGCAGCCCCAACGAGCAGTACTTC. Amino acids: CASSFDSSPNEQYF.

The V call is TRBV7-2, the J call TRBJ1-2; 9 bases match TRBD1. The CDR3 runs to 18 residues. V shed 5 bases, J shed 3 bases, and the junction held 16 bases outside the gene matches. Per the germline V gene, CDR1 is SGHTA and CDR2 is FQGNSA. The CDR3 protein is CASSRIFGQGTLDYGYTF. The CDR3 coding sequence is TGTGCCAGCAGCCGAATCTTCGGACAGGGGACTTTGGACTATGGCTACACCTTC.

V is TRBV21-1 and J is TRBJ2-2; the tabulated D call, TRBD2, remains unverified against the DNA. TRBV21-1 is listed as a pseudogene. This CDR3 region has 18 residues. The CDR3 DNA is TGTGCCAGCAGCAAAAGGGAGGGCCCACAGTATAACACCGGGGAGCTGTTTTTT. Its translation: CASSKREGPQYNTGELFF.